The rows below give T cell receptor beta chains drawn from one sample of a study of cytomegalovirus exposure and HLA in healthy donors. Here immunoSEQ multiplex PCR was the method, and the copy in TCRdb shows in-frame clones only, minus some. The sample shows 90,000 or so clones, 60% to 80% of them seen only once. The specimen sequenced was PBMCs. Source of these receptors: a woman aged 45 to 65 in good health and CMV-seropositive. The CDR3 runs from the conserved cysteine through the conserved F or W. A D gene is named only where the DNA matches it firmly. A row's size may be missing; if present it is once, few, many or a size class.

D,V,J,size,DNA,CDR3
NA,TRBV28,TRBJ1-2,once,TGTGCCAGCACCCCCTTGAGGCGGTCAGGCTACACCTTC,CASTPLRRSGYTF
NA,TRBV28,TRBJ2-1,NA,TGTGCCAGCAGATTAGGGACTCACAATGAGCAGTTCTTC,CASRLGTHNEQFF
NA,TRBV4-1,TRBJ1-6,NA,TGCGCCAGCAGCCCTCCGGGGAATTCACCCCTCCACTTT,CASSPPGNSPLHF
NA,TRBV15,TRBJ2-7,NA,TGTGCCACCAGCAGAGACAGGGCCCCGGAGCAGTACTTC,CATSRDRAPEQYF
NA,TRBV6-4,TRBJ2-5,NA,TGTGCCAGCAGTGAAGAGCTTTGGGAGACCCAGTACTTC,CASSEELWETQYF
NA,TRBV19,TRBJ1-5,NA,TGTGCCAGTAGTACAGGGGGCAATCAGCCCCAGCATTTT,CASSTGGNQPQHF
TRBD2,TRBV10-3,TRBJ2-6,NA,TGTGCCATCAGTGGGCGGGAGTCTGGGGCCAACGTCCTGACTTTC,CAISGRESGANVLTF
NA,TRBV5-5,TRBJ1-2,once,TGTGCCAGCAGCTTGGCGGGGGACCGTGGTGGCTACACCTTC,CASSLAGDRGGYTF
TRBD2,TRBV27,TRBJ2-5,few,TGTGCCAGCAGTTATAACGGGAGGGCCTACCAAGAGACCCAGTACTTC,CASSYNGRAYQETQYF
TRBD1,TRBV2,TRBJ1-5,NA,TGTGCCAGCAGATGGACAGGGGGCAACAATCAGCCCCAGCATTTT,CASRWTGGNNQPQHF
NA,TRBV5-1,TRBJ2-3,NA,TGCGCCAGCGCTCGGGAATTTACGCAGTATTTT,CASAREFTQYF
TRBD2,TRBV7-9,TRBJ2-1,NA,TGTGCCAGCAGCTATAGGACTAGCGGGCTCTACAATGAGCAGTTCTTC,CASSYRTSGLYNEQFF
TRBD1,TRBV5-1,TRBJ2-2,once,TGCGCCAGCAGCGCTAGACAGGGGCACACCGGGGAGCTGTTTTTT,CASSARQGHTGELFF
NA,TRBV5-1,TRBJ2-5,NA,TGCGCCAGCAGCTTTTCCGGGACAACGAAGGAGACCCAGTACTTC,CASSFSGTTKETQYF
TRBD2,TRBV5-4,TRBJ2-7,NA,TGTGCCAGCAGCCGCGGGGGGGCGGGAAGGAGCAGGGACGAGCAGTACTTC,CASSRGGAGRSRDEQYF
NA,TRBV4-1,TRBJ2-3,NA,TGCGCCAGCAGCCAACCTGTACGGACTAAAGCAGATACGCAGTATTTT,CASSQPVRTKADTQYF
TRBD1,TRBV19,TRBJ2-1,NA,TGTGCCAGTAGCCCGAGTGGGACAGGGCTCTACAATGAGCAGTTCTTC,CASSPSGTGLYNEQFF
TRBD2,TRBV28,TRBJ2-7,NA,TGTGCCAGCGAAGCGGGAGACGAGCAGTACTTC,CASEAGDEQYF
NA,TRBV19,TRBJ2-3,NA,TGTGCCAGTAGTATAAACAGAAAAACAGATACGCAGTATTTT,CASSINRKTDTQYF
NA,TRBV12-5,TRBJ2-7,NA,TGTGCTAGTGGTTTGAAAGCGGAATCCTACGAGCAGTACTTC,CASGLKAESYEQYF
NA,TRBV19,TRBJ1-2,NA,TGTGCCAGTCGCTCCGGCTATGGCTACACCTTC,CASRSGYGYTF
NA,TRBV7-8,TRBJ1-1,NA,TGTGCCAGCAGCCGAGGGAACACGGCCCCTAACACTGAAGCTTTCTTT,CASSRGNTAPNTEAFF
NA,TRBV25-1,TRBJ1-1,NA,TGTGCCAGCAGTGGGTTAGGGGCAGGGGTGGCTGAAGCTTTCTTT,CASSGLGAGVAEAFF
TRBD2,TRBV11-2,TRBJ2-2,NA,TGTGCCAGCAGCTTACGCGGGAGTAGCACCGGGGAGCTGTTTTTT,CASSLRGSSTGELFF
TRBD2,TRBV5-6,TRBJ2-5,NA,TGTGCCAGCAGCTTCTTTAGCGGGCTAGAGACCCAGTACTTC,CASSFFSGLETQYF
NA,TRBV27,TRBJ1-6,NA,TGTGCCAGCAGGAGATCCTATAATTCACCCCTCCACTTT,CASRRSYNSPLHF
NA,TRBV27,TRBJ2-1,NA,TGTGCCAGCAGTCGACATGTTTCCTACAATGAGCAGTTCTTC,CASSRHVSYNEQFF
NA,TRBV27,TRBJ2-7,NA,TGTGCCAGCAGTCTCACAGGGTACCGGTACGGGAACGAGCAGTACTTC,CASSLTGYRYGNEQYF
TRBD2,TRBV5-5,TRBJ2-1,NA,TGTGCCAGCAGCTTGAGCCCTTTGGCGGGAGGCGTCAATGAGCAGCTCTTC,CASSLSPLAGGVNEQLF